Presented here are 8 T cell receptor beta chains from one specimen sequenced in a study of cytomegalovirus exposure and HLA in healthy donors. Libraries were prepared by immunoSEQ multiplex PCR; TCRdb keeps only in-frame clonotypes and omits some of them. In the table there are 55,000 to 65,000 clones, 85% to 95% of which are singletons. Material for sequencing was PBMCs. These receptors were obtained from a man aged 18-30 years in good health and CMV-seronegative.

The rearrangement joins TRBV9 to TRBJ2-5, with D perhaps matching TRBD1 (6 bases). V was clipped by 4 bases and J by 5 bases, with 24 bases between them. The CDR3 has 17 amino acids. Germline V gene lookup returns CDR1 SGDLS and CDR2 YYNGEE. CDR3: CASSPDRTDPREETQYF. As DNA, the CDR3 is TGTGCCAGCAGCCCAGACCGGACAGATCCTCGAGAGGAGACCCAGTACTTC.

This chain joins TRBV4-1 and TRBJ1-1; 7 nucleotides agree with TRBD1. This CDR3 is built from 15 residues. CDR1 MGHRA and CDR2 YSYEKL come from the germline V gene. After removal of 1 base from V and 3 bases from J, the junction contained 5 bases not matched to a gene. The CDR3 DNA is TGCGCCAGCAGCCAAGGTCAGGGGGAGGACACTGAAGCTTTCTTT. It yields the protein CASSQGQGEDTEAFF.

The genes are TRBV6-5 and TRBJ1-2; tentative D call: TRBD1 (5 bases). Germline CDR1 and CDR2: MNHEY and SVGAGI. The ends were cut back, 4 bases at V and 4 bases at J, with 10 bases in the middle. The CDR3 is made up of 13 amino acids. The CDR3 DNA reads TGTGCCAGCAGTTCGGCAGGGCTCTATGGCTACACCTTC. This sequence encodes CASSSAGLYGYTF.

The chain employs TRBV5-4 and TRBJ2-5; 9 bases align to TRBD1. Per germline, CDR1 SGHNT and CDR2 YYREEE (reference sequence). The CDR3 covers 16 residues. V was pared by 0 bases and J by 2 bases, with 5 bases of the junction left unmatched. The CDR3 protein is CASSLGGTGLQETQYF. Written as DNA, the CDR3 is TGTGCCAGCAGCTTGGGGGGGACAGGGCTTCAAGAGACCCAGTACTTC.

The rearrangement uses TRBV7-9 and TRBJ2-1; 8 bases line up with TRBD2. CDR1 SEHNR and CDR2 FQNEAQ come from the germline V gene (reference sequence). V was clipped by 4 bases and J by 12 bases; unmatched bases: 14. The CDR3 loop spans 15 amino acids. The CDR3: CASSSAMVGLGSQFF. The CDR3 DNA reads TGTGCCAGCAGCTCAGCTATGGTGGGACTAGGTTCGCAGTTCTTC.

Here the CDR3 DNA reads TGCGCCAGCAGCCCTACAGGGTCGGCGGGTCGTAACACCGGGGAGCTGTTTTTT. Amino acid sequence: CASSPTGSAGRNTGELFF. This sequence joins TRBV4-3 and TRBJ2-2; D possibly corresponds to TRBD1 (6 bases). Trimming left V 4 bases short and J 2 bases short, with 20 bases between. This CDR3 has 18 amino acids. Germline CDR1 and CDR2: LGHNA and YSLEER.

This chain connects TRBV18 to TRBJ2-5; maybe TRBD1 (6 bases). The CDR3 has 13 amino acids. Trimming left V 4 bases short and J 0 bases short, with 6 bases between. Per the germline V gene, CDR1 is KGHSH and CDR2 is LQKENI. For the CDR3, the DNA is TGTGCCAGCTCACGGACAGACCAAGAGACCCAGTACTTC. This translates into CASSRTDQETQYF.

This clone was seen a single time. The chain carries TRBV10-3 and TRBJ2-1; no firm D call. Germline-derived CDR1 and CDR2 are ENHRY and SYGVKD. CDR3 length: 15 residues. V was trimmed by 2 bases and J by 4 bases, leaving 12 bases between them. CDR3 nucleotide sequence: TGTGCCATCAGTGAGGGCGACAAGAAATACAATGAGCAGTTCTTC. It encodes CAISEGDKKYNEQFF.